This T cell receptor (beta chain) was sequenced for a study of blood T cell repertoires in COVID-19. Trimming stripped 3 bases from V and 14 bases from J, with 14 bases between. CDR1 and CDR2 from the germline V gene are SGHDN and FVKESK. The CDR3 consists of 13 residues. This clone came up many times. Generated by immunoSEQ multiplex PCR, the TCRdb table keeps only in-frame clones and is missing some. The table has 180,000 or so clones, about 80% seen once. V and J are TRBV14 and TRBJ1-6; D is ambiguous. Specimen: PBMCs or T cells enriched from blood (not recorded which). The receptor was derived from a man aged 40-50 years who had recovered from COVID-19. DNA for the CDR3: TGTGCCAGCAGCCAGTACCCCTTGGGCGCCCTCCACTTT. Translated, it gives CASSQYPLGALHF.